Listed here are 19 T cell receptor beta chains from one sample, sequenced in a study of T-cell reconstitution after alpha-beta-depleted transplantation in children. Preparation of the TCRbeta library was carried out with unique molecular identifiers. One entry per CDR3 protein results from TCRdb running MiXCR on the PCR reads. The repertoire holds roughly 220,000 distinct CDR3 sequences, with 9% to 10% as singletons. Sequenced here: PBMCs from the stem cell graft donor, sampled from the stem cell graft. These receptors all come from a human donor who donated a stem cell graft to a child with SCID.

This clonotype was observed many times. This chain connects TRBV6-2 or TRBV6-3 to TRBJ2-5; tentatively, D is TRBD2 (5 bases). The V gene lost 5 bases and the J gene lost 0 bases, with 13 bases spanning the gap. CDR3 size: 15 residues. From germline, CDR1 is MNHEY and CDR2 SVGEGT. CDR3 protein: CASSLDSGYQETQYF. Here the CDR3 DNA reads TGTGCCAGCAGTCTCGATTCGGGGTACCAAGAGACCCAGTACTTC.

Remarks on this clonotype: It may be a read error: a sequence one base away is much more abundant. The rearrangement links TRBV11-2 to TRBJ2-3, with D possibly being TRBD2 (5 bases). This CDR3 has 16 residues. Germline V gives CDR1 SGHAT, CDR2 FQNNGV. As DNA, the CDR3 is TGTGCCGGCAGCCCCTTCTCCGCGGGTAACACAGATACGCAGTATTTT. This encodes CAGSPFSAGNTDTQYF.

This clonotype occurred many times. The J gene is TRBJ2-3, the V gene TRBV20-1; no clear D. The CDR3 has 14 residues. Germline V CDR1 and CDR2: DFQATT, SNEGSKA (reference sequence). The germline V and J ends were trimmed by 4 bases and 1 base, with 12 bases remaining between them. CDR3 sequence reads: CSANWVDRTDTQYF. The DNA for the CDR3 is TGCAGTGCTAATTGGGTGGATCGCACAGATACGCAGTATTTT.

This clonotype occurred many times. The CDR3 DNA sequence: TGTGCCAGCAGTTACTCGGTGGGGGAGACTAATGAAAAACTGTTTTTT. Encoded protein: CASSYSVGETNEKLFF. This chain links TRBV6-5 with TRBJ1-4, with a tentative D call TRBD1 (5 bases). Looked up from germline, CDR1 is MNHEY and CDR2 is SVGAGI. Trimming removed 0 bases at V and 2 bases at J, with 10 bases between. The CDR3 totals 16 residues.

In its sample, this clonotype was seen many times. The chain has TRBV12-3 or TRBV12-4 and TRBJ2-7; TRBD1 agrees at 8 bases. The V gene end was trimmed by 3 bases and the J gene end by 1 base; junction bases not matched to a gene: 2. This CDR3 has 14 residues. CDR3 in amino acids: CASSFRTGSYEQYF. CDR3 bases: TGTGCCAGCAGTTTCAGGACAGGGTCCTACGAGCAGTACTTC.

At least ten counts were recorded for this clonotype. The V call is TRBV25-1, the J call TRBJ2-1; perhaps TRBD1 as D (5 bases). Germline V lookup: CDR1 MGHDK, CDR2 SYGVNS. Trimming cost V 6 bases and J 6 bases, with 21 bases left between them. The CDR3 extends over 16 amino acids. CDR3 in amino acids: CASSPHVGLRINEQFF. In DNA, the CDR3 is TGTGCCAGCAGCCCTCACGTGGGGCTACGGATCAATGAGCAGTTCTTC.

This clonotype was recorded at least ten times. The V call is TRBV5-1, the J call TRBJ2-2, with D tentatively TRBD1 or TRBD2 (5 bases each). The ends were cut back, 4 bases at V and 0 bases at J, with 10 bases in the middle. The CDR3 length is 15 residues. CDR1 is SGHRS and CDR2 is YFSETQ in the germline V gene. CDR3: CASSRWDPNTGELFF. CDR3 nucleotides: TGCGCCAGCAGCCGCTGGGACCCGAACACCGGGGAGCTGTTTTTT.

At least ten counts were recorded for this clonotype. This chain connects TRBV5-1 to TRBJ2-4; 11 nucleotides agree with TRBD2. Germline V CDR1 and CDR2: SGHRS, YFSETQ. Trimming cost V 4 bases and J 6 bases; bases outside gene matches: 9. The CDR3 is 16 amino acids. This chain's CDR3 is CASSPLTSGGSNIQYF. CDR3 sequence (DNA): TGCGCCAGCAGCCCCCTCACTAGCGGGGGCTCAAACATTCAGTACTTC.

V usage is TRBV2 and J usage is TRBJ2-1; D possibly corresponds to TRBD1 (7 bases). Germline CDR1 reads SNHLY; CDR2 reads FYNNEI. The V end was cut by 6 bases, the J end by 1 base, with 19 bases between. This CDR3 region has 17 residues. CDR3 protein: CASSRRGRWGSYNEQFF. CDR3 nucleotides: TGTGCCAGCAGCCGCAGGGGGAGGTGGGGTTCCTACAATGAGCAGTTCTTC.

This clonotype was observed many times. J is TRBJ2-3 and V is TRBV6-2 or TRBV6-3; 10 positions agree with TRBD2. The CDR3 spans 14 residues. The germline V gene encodes CDR1 MNHEY and CDR2 SVGEGT. J gave up 4 bases and V 8 bases, and 6 bases lay outside the gene matches. The CDR3 nucleotides read TGTGCCAGCGACCCAGCGGGGGGGCCAGATACGCAGTATTTT. Protein: CASDPAGGPDTQYF.

This clonotype showed up many times. The rearrangement uses TRBV29-1 and TRBJ2-3; D is perhaps TRBD1 (6 bases). Trimming shortened V by 6 bases and J by 0 bases, and 10 bases separated the two germline ends. This CDR3 is 13 amino acids long. Looked up from germline, CDR1 is SQVTM and CDR2 is ANQGSEA. The DNA for the CDR3 is TGCAGCGTGTACAGGGCTAGCACAGATACGCAGTATTTT. Its translation: CSVYRASTDTQYF.

CDR3 loop: CASSPTGQVQETQYF. CDR3 coding DNA: TGTGCCAGCAGCCCCACGGGACAGGTCCAAGAGACCCAGTACTTC. V is TRBV7-3 and J is TRBJ2-5; 8 bases line up with TRBD1. The CDR3 covers 15 residues. V lost 5 bases, J lost 1 base, and 6 bases stayed unmatched. Germline lookup yields CDR1 SGHTA and CDR2 FQGTGA.

This chain uses TRBV5-1 with TRBJ2-3, with D possibly TRBD2 on 6 matching bases. V gave up 3 bases and J gave up 0 bases, with 14 bases separating them. Looked up from germline, CDR1 is SGHRS and CDR2 is YFSETQ. The CDR3 spans 16 residues. CDR3 nucleotide sequence: TGCGCCAGCAGCTCGACACCGAGCGGGAGCACAGATACGCAGTATTTT. Protein: CASSSTPSGSTDTQYF.

The chain employs TRBV9 and TRBJ2-3; D remains ambiguous. V was cut by 0 bases and J by 0 bases, with 5 bases left in between. The CDR3 runs 14 residues. Germline V gene sequence: CDR1 SGDLS, CDR2 YYNGEE. The chain's CDR3 is CASSVAASTDTQYF. The CDR3 DNA follows: TGTGCCAGCAGCGTAGCGGCCAGCACAGATACGCAGTATTTT.

Note on this clonotype: This clone may be a read error of a much larger clone one base away. The CDR3 DNA reads TGTGCCAGCAGTTTAGGCGGCACGGAGTATGGCTACCCCTTC. It specifies CASSLGGTEYGYPF. This chain joins TRBV12-3 or TRBV12-4 and TRBJ1-2; D is unresolved. CDR3 length equals 14 residues.

This clonotype appeared many times. The chain combines TRBV7-2 with TRBJ2-5; D may be TRBD1 or TRBD2 (5 bases each). V was pared by 4 bases and J by 8 bases, with 14 bases between. CDR1 and CDR2 (germline): SGHTA, FQGNSA. CDR3 size: 13 residues. The chain's CDR3 is CASSSGARQTQYF. DNA of the CDR3: TGTGCCAGCAGCTCCGGGGCTCGTCAAACCCAGTACTTC.

In regard to this clonotype: A read error may explain this, as a much larger clone is one base away. This rearrangement joins TRBV20-1 to TRBJ1-1; the D is unclear. The CDR3 totals 20 residues. The germline V gene encodes CDR1 DFQATT and CDR2 SNEGSKA (reference sequence). The CDR3 bases are TGCTGTGCTTGTTCACGTTACATGCTTCTAACGGGTAAATGGGAAACTGAAGCTTTCTTT. Its translation is CCACSRYMLLTGKWETEAFF.

This clonotype has ten or more counts. V and J are TRBV3-1 and TRBJ2-5, with 7 bases identical to TRBD2. The V segment lost 1 base and the J segment 3 bases; nucleotides outside the gene matches: 11. Per germline, CDR1 LGHDT and CDR2 YNNKEL (reference sequence). The CDR3 is made up of 17 amino acids. The CDR3 reads CASSQGNMRTREETQYF. The CDR3 DNA is TGTGCCAGCAGCCAAGGTAATATGCGGACTAGGGAAGAGACCCAGTACTTC.

This clonotype has ten or more counts. The V call is TRBV5-1, the J call TRBJ1-4; D gene uncertain. V lost 4 bases to trimming and J lost 0 bases, with 13 bases between them. The germline gives CDR1 SGHRS, CDR2 YFSETQ. The CDR3 is 16 amino acids. CDR3 protein: CASSARGAATNEKLFF. The CDR3 DNA follows: TGCGCCAGCAGCGCGCGGGGAGCAGCAACTAATGAAAAACTGTTTTTT.